A single sample gave rise to the 6 T cell receptor beta chains below, sequenced in a study of blood T cell repertoires in COVID-19. Clones were sequenced by immunoSEQ multiplex PCR, and TCRdb holds only the in-frame ones, with some missing. The sample records around 77,000 clones, approximately 90% being singletons. The specimen was peripheral blood. The receptor set was obtained from a woman aged 55-70 years with active COVID-19.

The J gene is TRBJ1-1, the V gene TRBV2; D is ambiguous. CDR1 is SNHLY, CDR2 FYNNEI, per germline. V was shortened by 1 base and J by 4 bases, with 10 bases between the two germline ends. The CDR3 length is 14 residues. The CDR3 loop reads CASSEGYIITEAFF. The CDR3 DNA reads TGTGCCAGCAGTGAAGGATACATAATCACTGAAGCTTTCTTT.

CDR3: CASTSGKVADTQYF. The CDR3 DNA is TGTGCCAGTACTAGCGGGAAGGTCGCAGATACGCAGTATTTT. V and J are TRBV19 and TRBJ2-3, with 9 bases identical to TRBD2. V was pared by 7 bases and J by 4 bases, with 6 bases of the junction left unmatched. In germline, CDR1 is LNHDA, CDR2 SQIVND (reference sequence). The CDR3 length is 14 residues.

Notes on this clone: Sequence at one end of the junction differs from germline and may be a read error. The rearrangement links TRBV7-7 to TRBJ2-1; D possibly corresponds to TRBD2 (5 bases). The CDR3 length is 16 residues. Germline V gene data show CDR1 as SSHAT and CDR2 as FNYEAQ (reference sequence). Written as DNA, the CDR3 is TGTGCTAGCAGCTTATCCCCCGGACTCGGGAACAATGAGCAGTTCTTC. Translating gives CASSLSPGLGNNEQFF.

The V call is TRBV6-5, the J call TRBJ1-6, with no clear D. The CDR3 length is 13 residues. Germline V CDR1 and CDR2: MNHEY, SVGAGI. Trimming cost V 8 bases and J 1 base, with 6 bases left between them. As DNA, the CDR3 is TGTGCCAGCGGAGGGTCCTATAATTCACCCCTCCACTTT. Residues: CASGGSYNSPLHF.

The rearrangement links TRBV7-9 to TRBJ2-7; a possible D gene is TRBD2 (7 bases). The germline gives CDR1 SEHNR, CDR2 FQNEAQ (reference sequence). The germline V and J ends were trimmed by 7 bases and 6 bases, with 16 bases remaining between them. The CDR3 covers 13 residues. CDR3 in amino acids: CASTGRGLSEQYF. The CDR3 coding sequence is TGTGCCAGCACCGGGCGGGGGCTCTCCGAGCAGTACTTC.

The chain joins TRBV27 to TRBJ2-6; no reliable D call. CDR1 and CDR2 (germline): MNHEY, SMNVEV (reference sequence). V was pared by 1 base and J by 0 bases, with 16 bases between. The CDR3 is 19 amino acids. CDR3 nucleotide sequence: TGTGCCAGCAGTTTATTAACAGAGTTCGTTTTCTCTGGGGCCAACGTCCTGACTTTC. It translates to CASSLLTEFVFSGANVLTF.